Shown below are 21 T cell receptor beta chains from a single sample sequenced in a study of shared clonotypes between healthy human individuals. Sequencing was performed with immunoSEQ multiplex PCR; in TCRdb, only in-frame clones are kept and a portion is missing. The sample holds about 2.4 million clones, 93% seen once. Sequencing was done on a sample of naive CD4+ T cells from PBMCs. Sample subset: CD45RA+ positively selected. The origin of the receptors is a young man in good health. Some clones in this sample may be carry-over from other donors' samples.

Only one count was recorded for this clone. This sequence joins TRBV4-3 and TRBJ2-7, with TRBD1 matching over 8 bases. The germline V gene has CDR1 LGHNA and CDR2 YSLEER. After removal of 3 bases from V and 0 bases from J, the junction contained 4 bases not matched to a gene. This CDR3 has 15 residues. The CDR3 region has the DNA TGCGCCAGCAGCCACCAGACAGGGGCCTCCTACGAGCAGTACTTC. It codes for CASSHQTGASYEQYF.

This chain connects TRBV4-3 to TRBJ1-3; tentatively, D is TRBD1 (5 bases). This CDR3 contains 16 residues. Germline CDR1 LGHNA, CDR2 YSLEER. V dropped 0 bases and J dropped 0 bases, with 9 bases sitting between them. In DNA form, the CDR3 reads TGCGCCAGCAGCCAAGAACAGGCCCTCTCTGGAAACACCATATATTTT. Protein product: CASSQEQALSGNTIYF.

The chain combines TRBV5-5 with TRBJ2-7; 8 nucleotides match TRBD1. This CDR3 has 15 amino acids. Looked up from germline, CDR1 is SGHKS and CDR2 is YYEKEE (reference sequence). The V segment lost 2 bases and the J segment 7 bases; nucleotides outside the gene matches: 11. Here the CDR3 DNA reads TGTGCCAGCAGCTTAATCGGGCAGGGGGCGAGGGAGCAGTACTTC. As protein: CASSLIGQGAREQYF.

The genes are TRBV7-3 and TRBJ2-7; TRBD2 aligns across 14 bases. This CDR3 contains 17 residues. Looked up from germline, CDR1 is SGHTA and CDR2 is FQGTGA. Unmatched junction bases numbered 9, after V lost 5 bases and J lost 3 bases. CDR3 nucleotide sequence: TGTGCCAGCAGCAGTTGGACTAGCGGGAGGCCAAACTACGAGCAGTACTTC. This gives the protein CASSSWTSGRPNYEQYF.

The V and J genes are TRBV4-3 and TRBJ2-2, with 8 nucleotides matching TRBD2. The germline V gene encodes CDR1 LGHNA and CDR2 YSLEER. The CDR3 runs to 16 residues. Germline trimming cut 1 base from V and 3 bases from J; bases unmatched to any gene: 4. The CDR3 sequence is CASSQGIAGHTGELFF. CDR3 in DNA: TGCGCCAGCAGCCAAGGTATAGCGGGACACACCGGGGAGCTGTTTTTT.

The chain links TRBV7-9 to TRBJ2-2; 12 nucleotides align to TRBD1. Germline CDR1 and CDR2: SEHNR and FQNEAQ (reference sequence). The CDR3 has 18 residues. The V segment lost 4 bases and the J segment 3 bases; nucleotides outside the gene matches: 9. CDR3 in DNA: TGTGCCAGCAGCTCGGGACAGGGGGCGCGGGGCGACACCGGGGAGCTGTTTTTT. It specifies CASSSGQGARGDTGELFF.

V usage is TRBV6-4 and J usage is TRBJ2-5; D is uncertain. V was trimmed by 6 bases and J by 1 base, leaving 21 bases between them. The CDR3 has 17 residues. Germline V gene data show CDR1 as MRHNA and CDR2 as SNTAGT. This CDR3 is CASSRKIHQWVQETQYF. The CDR3 DNA reads TGTGCCAGCAGCAGGAAAATACACCAATGGGTCCAAGAGACCCAGTACTTC.

The V and J genes are TRBV9 and TRBJ2-7, with D hard to call. V lost 0 bases and J lost 9, with 19 bases in between. The germline gives CDR1 SGDLS, CDR2 YYNGEE. This CDR3 is 15 amino acids long. The CDR3 protein is CASSVEVNTLSGQYF. The CDR3 region has the DNA TGTGCCAGCAGCGTAGAGGTAAACACTCTGAGTGGGCAGTACTTC.

The chain is built from TRBV6-5 and TRBJ2-1; a weak D match, TRBD2 (5 bases). This CDR3 region has 14 residues. Germline V gene sequence: CDR1 MNHEY, CDR2 SVGAGI. V was clipped by 3 bases and J by 10 bases, with 16 bases between them. The CDR3: CASSYSLGVGEQFF. The DNA for the CDR3 is TGTGCCAGCAGTTATTCCCTCGGGGTTGGGGAGCAGTTCTTC.

V usage is TRBV5-1 and J usage is TRBJ2-2, with D maybe TRBD1 (5 bases). The CDR3 spans 15 residues. The V gene lost 4 bases and the J gene lost 3 bases, with 13 bases spanning the gap. The germline gives CDR1 SGHRS, CDR2 YFSETQ. The CDR3 DNA reads TGCGCCAGCAGCCTCTTGACAGCCGACACCGGGGAGCTGTTTTTT. Translation gives CASSLLTADTGELFF.

J is TRBJ2-7 and V is TRBV6-6; 9 nucleotides line up with TRBD2. The V gene's germline CDR1 is MNHNY and CDR2 SVGAGI (reference sequence). CDR3 length: 16 amino acids. Germline trimming cut 8 bases from V and 6 bases from J; bases unmatched to any gene: 17. The CDR3 region has the DNA TGTGCCAGCGGCAAGGCAACGGTAGCGGGAGCTGCCGAGCAGTACTTC. The encoded protein is CASGKATVAGAAEQYF.

The chain carries TRBV27 and TRBJ2-1; tentatively, D is TRBD1 or TRBD2 (5 bases each). Germline V gene sequence: CDR1 MNHEY, CDR2 SMNVEV (reference sequence). There are 15 residues in the CDR3. Trimming pared 5 bases from V and 1 base from J, leaving 12 bases between. The CDR3 is CASSQGVPSYNEQFF. Written as DNA, the CDR3 is TGTGCCAGCAGTCAGGGAGTGCCGTCCTACAATGAGCAGTTCTTC.

The gene calls are TRBV7-2 and TRBJ2-2; perhaps TRBD1 as D (6 bases). CDR3 length equals 15 residues. CDR1 is SGHTA and CDR2 is FQGNSA in the germline V gene. The germline V and J ends were trimmed by 2 bases and 5 bases, with 12 bases remaining between them. The CDR3 spells CASSLLGHLTGELFF. The CDR3 region has the DNA TGTGCCAGCAGCTTACTGGGACACCTAACCGGGGAGCTGTTTTTT.

V and J are TRBV18 and TRBJ2-1; TRBD2 matches 7 bases. CDR1 and CDR2 from the germline V gene are KGHSH and LQKENI. The CDR3 sequence is 15 residues long. The ends lost 0 bases at V and 10 bases at J; junction bases unmatched: 9. The DNA for the CDR3 is TGTGCCAGCTCACCACCAGGACTAGGGGCCGGGGAGCAGTTCTTC. Its protein is CASSPPGLGAGEQFF. Full variable domain (rest looked up from reference TRBV18 and TRBJ2-1): NAGVMQNPRHLVRRRGQEARLRCSPMKGHSHVYWYRQLPEEGLKFMVYLQKENIIDESGMPKERFSAEFPKEGPSILRIQQVVRGDSAAYFCASSPPGLGAGEQFFGPGTRLTVL.

This chain joins TRBV5-1 and TRBJ1-2; 9 bases line up with TRBD1. Trimming removed 9 bases from V and 4 bases from J; junction bases left unmatched: 7. CDR3 length: 13 residues. Per the germline V gene, CDR1 is SGHRS and CDR2 is YFSETQ. The CDR3 DNA is TGCGCCACCAATCCGGGACAGGGCTATGGCTACACCTTC. Protein: CATNPGQGYGYTF.

This clone was seen a few times. The rearrangement links TRBV5-1 to TRBJ1-1, with D unresolved. CDR1 and CDR2 from the germline V gene are SGHRS and YFSETQ. This CDR3 contains 15 residues. Deletions cut 4 bases from V and 4 bases from J, with 17 bases between. CDR3 region: CASSDLAQPGTEAFF. The CDR3 coding sequence is TGCGCCAGCAGCGATCTGGCCCAACCGGGCACTGAAGCTTTCTTT.

The V gene is TRBV6-6, the J gene TRBJ1-1, with 10 positions matching TRBD1. Germline trimming cut 5 bases from V and 5 bases from J; bases unmatched to any gene: 11. The CDR3 runs to 16 residues. CDR1 is MNHNY and CDR2 is SVGAGI in the germline V gene (reference sequence). The CDR3, as DNA: TGTGCCAGCAGTGCCCCGGGACAGGGGAGGGGTACTGAAGCTTTCTTT. Translating it yields CASSAPGQGRGTEAFF.

The chain links TRBV6-1 to TRBJ1-2; D ambiguous. The CDR3 sequence is 15 residues long. The V and J ends lost 6 bases and 2 bases respectively, with 16 bases between them. The germline V gene encodes CDR1 MNHNS and CDR2 SASEGT. The CDR3 DNA follows: TGTGCCAGCAGCGCCGGACCCACTGGCAACTATGGCTACACCTTC. Encoded protein: CASSAGPTGNYGYTF.

The rearrangement uses TRBV28 and TRBJ1-3; a possible D gene is TRBD1 (5 bases). CDR1 is MDHEN and CDR2 is SYDVKM in the germline V gene. V gave up 5 bases and J gave up 4 bases, with 15 bases separating them. The CDR3 is 15 residues long. In DNA form, the CDR3 reads TGTGCCAGCAGTGGGGCCCAAACGGGAGGAAACACCATATATTTT. It is translated as CASSGAQTGGNTIYF.

Only a few counts were recorded for this clone. The chain recombines TRBV28 with TRBJ1-1; no firm D call. The germline V and J ends were trimmed by 3 bases and 1 base, with 12 bases remaining between them. The CDR3 loop spans 15 amino acids. In germline, CDR1 is MDHEN, CDR2 SYDVKM. The CDR3 DNA sequence: TGTGCCAGCAGTTTCCCGACGGGGAAGAACACTGAAGCTTTCTTT. Translation gives CASSFPTGKNTEAFF.

The chain uses TRBV14 and TRBJ1-2; no reliable D call. Trimming removed 4 bases from V and 4 bases from J, with 13 bases in between. This CDR3 region has 14 residues. CDR1 SGHDN and CDR2 FVKESK come from the germline V gene. This chain's CDR3 is CASSPQRTAYGYTF. CDR3 nucleotide sequence: TGTGCCAGCAGCCCTCAACGGACCGCCTATGGCTACACCTTC. The whole variable domain, remainder taken from reference TRBV14 and TRBJ1-2, is EAGVTQFPSHSVIEKGQTVTLRCDPISGHDNLYWYRRVMGKEIKFLLHFVKESKQDESGMPNNRFLAERTGGTYSTLKVQPAELEDSGVYFCASSPQRTAYGYTFGSGTRLTVV.